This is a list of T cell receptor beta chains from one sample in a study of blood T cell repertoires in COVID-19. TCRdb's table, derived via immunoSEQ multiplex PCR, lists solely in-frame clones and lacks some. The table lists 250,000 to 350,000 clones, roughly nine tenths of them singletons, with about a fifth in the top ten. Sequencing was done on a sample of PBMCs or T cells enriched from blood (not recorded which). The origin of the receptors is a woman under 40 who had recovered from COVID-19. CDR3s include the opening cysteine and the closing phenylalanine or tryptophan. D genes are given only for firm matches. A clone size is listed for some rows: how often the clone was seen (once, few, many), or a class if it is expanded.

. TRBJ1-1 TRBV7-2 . TGTGCCAGCAGCTCTCGGGAGAACACTGAAGCTTTCTTT CASSSRENTEAFF
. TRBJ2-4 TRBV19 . TGTGCCAGTAGTCCGACCGGGAACATTCAGTACTTC CASSPTGNIQYF
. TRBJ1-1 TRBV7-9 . TGTGCCAGCAGCACTCATCTGGGGCAGAACACTGAAGCTTTCTTT CASSTHLGQNTEAFF
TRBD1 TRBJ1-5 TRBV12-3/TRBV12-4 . TGTGCCAGCAGGACAGGGAATCAGCCCCAGCATTTT CASRTGNQPQHF
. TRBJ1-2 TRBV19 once TGTGCCAGTGCCAGGGGTACCTATGGCTACACCTTC CASARGTYGYTF
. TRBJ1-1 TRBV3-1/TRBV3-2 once TGTGCCAGCAGCCAAGGTGGTCTAAAGAACACTGAAGCTTTCTTT CASSQGGLKNTEAFF
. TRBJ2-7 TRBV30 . TGTGCCTGGAGTGTAGGCGGGACGGCCCGGAGCGAGCAGTACTTC CAWSVGGTARSEQYF
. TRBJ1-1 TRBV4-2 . TGTGCCAGCAGCCGAGGCGACAGGATGAACACTGAAGCTTTCTTT CASSRGDRMNTEAFF
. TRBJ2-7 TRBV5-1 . TGCGCCAGCAGCCCAAGTCAGTTCCTAGAGTACGAGCAGTACTTC CASSPSQFLEYEQYF
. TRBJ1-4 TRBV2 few TGTGCCAGCAGGCCCGGGGGAGATATTGAAAAACTGTTTTTT CASRPGGDIEKLFF
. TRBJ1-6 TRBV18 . TGTGCCAGCTCACCAGGGAGGGATTCACCCCTCCACTTT CASSPGRDSPLHF
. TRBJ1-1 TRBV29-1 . TGCAGCGTTGAAGATCGAGGTGCTGAAGCTTTCTTT CSVEDRGAEAFF
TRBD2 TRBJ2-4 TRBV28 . TGTGCCAGCAGTCTGGGCGGACTAGCGGGACGATCCAAAAACATTCAGTACTTC CASSLGGLAGRSKNIQYF
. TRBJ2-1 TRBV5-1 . TGCGCCAGCAGCGATACTGCGGAATGGTACAATGAGCAGTTCTTC CASSDTAEWYNEQFF
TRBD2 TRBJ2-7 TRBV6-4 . TGTGCCAGCAGTGACGAGTTAGGGAGGGGCCTAAAGTTCTACGAGCAGTACTTC CASSDELGRGLKFYEQYF
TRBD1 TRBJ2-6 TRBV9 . TGTGCCAGCAGCGTAGTCGGACAGGGGTCTGGGGCCAACGTCCTGACTTTC CASSVVGQGSGANVLTF
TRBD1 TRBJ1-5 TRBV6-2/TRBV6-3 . TGTGCCAGCAGTCGGGACAGGGGCATGGGCAATCAGCCCCAGCATTTT CASSRDRGMGNQPQHF
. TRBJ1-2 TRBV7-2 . TGTGCCAGCAGACCCGACAGCCTTAACTATGGCTACACCTTC CASRPDSLNYGYTF
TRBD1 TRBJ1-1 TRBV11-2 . TGTGCCAGCAGCTCGACTCCAGGGGGCTTCACTGAAGCTTTCTTT CASSSTPGGFTEAFF
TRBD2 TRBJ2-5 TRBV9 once TGTGCCAGCACGAGACGGGGGGATCAAGAGACCCAGTACTTC CASTRRGDQETQYF
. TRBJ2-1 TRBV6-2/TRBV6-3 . TGTGCCAGCAGTAGTCTAGCGTACAATGAGCAGTTCTTC CASSSLAYNEQFF
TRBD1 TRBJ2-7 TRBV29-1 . TGCAGCGTGAAGGGGCAGGGGGCAGTCGAGCAGTACTTC CSVKGQGAVEQYF
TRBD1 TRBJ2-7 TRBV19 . TGTGCCAGTAGCCACCCGACAGGGAACCACGAGCAGTACTTC CASSHPTGNHEQYF
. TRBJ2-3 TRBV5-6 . TGTGCCAGCAGCTTATGGACAGCTAGCACAGATACGCAGTATTTT CASSLWTASTDTQYF
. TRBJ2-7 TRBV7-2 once TGTGCCAGCAGCATCGGCCGGCCAGGGATTATGTACGAGCAGTACTTC CASSIGRPGIMYEQYF
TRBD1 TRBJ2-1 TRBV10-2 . TGCGCCAGCAGTGGGCCGGGACAGGGGGTAGGTGAGCAGTTCTTC CASSGPGQGVGEQFF
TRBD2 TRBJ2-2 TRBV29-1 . TGCAGCGTCCATACAGGAGGGGGAGGACTAGCGGGAGTAGCCGGGGAGCTGTTTTTT CSVHTGGGGLAGVAGELFF
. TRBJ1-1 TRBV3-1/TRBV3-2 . TGTGCCAGCAGCCAAGGGGGGGGGCAGGCTTTCTTT CASSQGGGQAFF
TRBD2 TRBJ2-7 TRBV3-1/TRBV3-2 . TGTGCCAGCAGCTCCCGACTAGCGGGAAACGACGAGCAGTACTTC CASSSRLAGNDEQYF
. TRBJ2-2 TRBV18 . TGTGCCAGCTCACCGAACACGAGGGACACCGGGGAGCTGTTTTTT CASSPNTRDTGELFF
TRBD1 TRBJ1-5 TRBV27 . TGTGCCAGCAGTTCCACAGGGGTGGAACAGCCCCAGCATTTT CASSSTGVEQPQHF